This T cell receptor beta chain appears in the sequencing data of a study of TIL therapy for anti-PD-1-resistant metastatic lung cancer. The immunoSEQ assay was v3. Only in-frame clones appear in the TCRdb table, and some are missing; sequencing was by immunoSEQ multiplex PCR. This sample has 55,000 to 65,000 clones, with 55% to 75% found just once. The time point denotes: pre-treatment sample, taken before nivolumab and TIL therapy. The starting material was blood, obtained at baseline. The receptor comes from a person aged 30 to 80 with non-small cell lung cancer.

DNA of the CDR3: TGCGCCAGCAGCCGGGGTGTTGGGGAAGTAAATGAAAAACTGTTTTTT. Protein: CASSRGVGEVNEKLFF. V usage is TRBV4-1 and J usage is TRBJ1-4; D is unclear. Per germline, CDR1 MGHRA and CDR2 YSYEKL. The CDR3 runs 16 residues. The V and J ends lost 4 bases and 5 bases respectively, with 17 bases between them.